The 26 T cell receptor beta chains presented below share a single source sample, sequenced in a study of blood T cell repertoires in COVID-19 (dated by TCRdb to the early 2020s). Receptor libraries were prepared by the immunoSEQ multiplex PCR assay. Entries here come from immuneACCESS through TCRdb and include only in-frame sequences with V and J called. Some clones fail to appear in such tables; in the studies checked, an unresolved V gene covers under half of the shortfall, and the cause of the remainder is unknown. This sample holds 250,000 to 300,000 clones; roughly nine tenths were observed only once. The ten largest clones capture 1.9% of the sample. The sample taken for sequencing was PBMCs or T cells enriched from blood (not recorded which). These receptors came from a woman aged 55-70 years who had recovered from COVID-19.

This clone has a single count. The rearrangement joins TRBV19 to TRBJ2-1; possible D gene TRBD2, 5 bases. CDR1 LNHDA and CDR2 SQIVND come from the germline V gene (reference sequence). Trimming left V 4 bases short and J 7 bases short, with 11 bases between. The CDR3 covers 13 residues. For the CDR3, the DNA is TGTGCCAGTAGTACCGGAGGAATAAATGAGCAGTTCTTC. Its translation is CASSTGGINEQFF.

This rearrangement joins TRBV18 to TRBJ2-1, with TRBD2 matching over 10 bases. V was clipped by 3 bases and J by 6 bases; unmatched bases: 11. Germline CDR1 is KGHSH and CDR2 is LQKENI. The CDR3 contains 17 residues. DNA for the CDR3: TGTGCCAGCTCACCCCTGTTTGCTAGCGGGAGCAGCAATGAGCAGTTCTTC. Its protein is CASSPLFASGSSNEQFF.

The rearrangement links TRBV28 to TRBJ2-7; 8 nucleotides line up with TRBD2. The CDR3 has 14 residues. V was clipped by 2 bases and J by 6 bases; unmatched bases: 6. Looked up from germline, CDR1 is MDHEN and CDR2 is SYDVKM. CDR3 residues: CASSLKLAASEQYF. For the CDR3, the DNA is TGTGCCAGCAGTTTAAAACTAGCGGCGTCCGAGCAGTACTTC.

V and J are TRBV5-4 and TRBJ2-1, with D maybe TRBD2 (5 bases). Trimming removed 4 bases from V and 1 base from J, with 12 bases in between. Germline CDR1 is SGHNT and CDR2 is YYREEE (reference sequence). The CDR3 is made up of 15 amino acids. CDR3: CASSRSGFSYNEQFF. CDR3 DNA: TGTGCCAGCAGCCGCAGCGGTTTTTCCTACAATGAGCAGTTCTTC.

The chain is built from TRBV19 and TRBJ2-5; D possibly corresponds to TRBD2 (5 bases). CDR1 is LNHDA and CDR2 is SQIVND in the germline V gene (reference sequence). V shed 7 bases and J shed 4 bases, with 16 bases lying between them. The CDR3 contains 14 residues. CDR3 in amino acids: CASNRRPGVETQYF. As DNA, the CDR3 is TGTGCCAGTAACCGAAGACCCGGGGTAGAGACCCAGTACTTC.

V gene TRBV19 combines with J gene TRBJ2-1; TRBD2 agrees at 7 bases. The germline V gene has CDR1 LNHDA and CDR2 SQIVND (reference sequence). The CDR3 spans 15 residues. The V and J ends lost 3 bases and 3 bases, in that order; junction bases with no gene match: 5. CDR3 residues: CASSILGEGYNEQFF. The CDR3 DNA follows: TGTGCCAGTAGTATTTTGGGGGAGGGCTACAATGAGCAGTTCTTC.

The chain combines TRBV30 with TRBJ1-2, with a weak D call TRBD1 (5 bases). Germline V gives CDR1 GTSNPN, CDR2 SVGIG (reference sequence). The CDR3 sequence is 15 residues long. V lost 3 bases to trimming and J lost 7 bases, with 21 bases between them. The CDR3 is CAWRRPGTGSSGYTF. The CDR3 coding sequence is TGTGCCTGGAGGAGGCCCGGGACTGGGAGTAGTGGCTACACCTTC. The whole variable domain, remainder taken from reference TRBV30 and TRBJ1-2, is SQTIHQWPATLVQPVGSPLSLECTVEGTSNPNLYWYRQAAGRGLQLLFYSVGIGQISSEVPQNLSASRPQDRQFILSSKKLLLSDSGFYLCAWRRPGTGSSGYTFGSGTRLTVV.

V gene TRBV30 combines with J gene TRBJ1-3, with D possibly matching TRBD1 (6 bases). The CDR3 has 13 residues. V lost 1 base and J 7 bases, leaving 11 bases between the germline ends. The germline V gene encodes CDR1 GTSNPN and CDR2 SVGIG (reference sequence). The CDR3 loop is CAWSGTAGNTIYF. As DNA, the CDR3 is TGTGCCTGGAGTGGGACAGCCGGGAACACCATATATTTT.

This clone turned up a few times. V is TRBV9 and J is TRBJ2-7; tentatively, D is TRBD2 (5 bases). The CDR3 sequence is 13 residues long. V was pared by 7 bases and J by 3 bases, with 14 bases between. Germline lookup yields CDR1 SGDLS and CDR2 YYNGEE. As DNA, the CDR3 is TGTGCCAGCGGAAACGGGGTTGGCTACGAGCAGTACTTC. Translation gives CASGNGVGYEQYF.

This clone has a single count. V is TRBV11-3 and J is TRBJ1-5, with D possibly being TRBD1 (5 bases). V was clipped by 2 bases and J by 6 bases, with 11 bases between them. Germline lookup yields CDR1 SGHNT and CDR2 YENEEA. The CDR3 sequence is 14 residues long. DNA for the CDR3: TGTGCCAGCAGCTTAATGGGGCCCGGTCAGCCCCAGCATTTT. Its translation is CASSLMGPGQPQHF.

V usage is TRBV5-1 and J usage is TRBJ2-2; D might be TRBD1 (5 bases). The CDR3 totals 14 residues. The germline V gene has CDR1 SGHRS and CDR2 YFSETQ. Deletions cut 6 bases from V and 6 bases from J, with 15 bases between. The CDR3 protein is CASNYQGNAGELFF. CDR3 nucleotides: TGCGCCAGCAATTACCAGGGAAACGCCGGGGAGCTGTTTTTT.

The rearrangement links TRBV10-3 to TRBJ1-2; no reliable D call. From germline, CDR1 is ENHRY and CDR2 SYGVKD. With 10 bases removed from V and 1 base from J, the gap between germline ends came to 16 bases. The CDR3 covers 14 residues. CDR3 nucleotide sequence: TGTGCCACCGAGGCCGGGGTGGGTAACTATGGCTACACCTTC. Translated: CATEAGVGNYGYTF.

The genes are TRBV7-3 and TRBJ2-7, with TRBD2 as a possible D gene (6 bases). Germline-derived CDR1 and CDR2 are SGHTA and FQGTGA. V gave up 5 bases and J gave up 4 bases, with 15 bases separating them. This CDR3 region has 14 residues. This chain's CDR3 is CASSPVGGPYEQYF. The CDR3 DNA reads as TGTGCCAGCAGCCCCGTGGGGGGTCCATACGAGCAGTACTTC.

V is TRBV5-1 and J is TRBJ2-5; perhaps TRBD1 as D (6 bases). The CDR3 consists of 14 residues. Trimming took off 1 base at V and 2 bases at J, with 9 bases between the two ends. CDR1 is SGHRS and CDR2 is YFSETQ in the germline V gene. This CDR3 is CASSLNGQQETQYF. In DNA form, the CDR3 reads TGCGCCAGCAGCTTGAATGGACAGCAAGAGACCCAGTACTTC.

The V and J genes are TRBV28 and TRBJ1-3, with D maybe TRBD1 (6 bases). Germline-derived CDR1 and CDR2 are MDHEN and SYDVKM. V gave up 8 bases and J gave up 2 bases, with 13 bases separating them. This CDR3 has 14 residues. CDR3 DNA sequence: TGTGCCAGCGGATTACAGGGCGCTGGAAACACCATATATTTT. Translating gives CASGLQGAGNTIYF.

The chain joins TRBV2 to TRBJ2-3; 8 nucleotides agree with TRBD2. The germline CDR1 and CDR2 sequences are SNHLY and FYNNEI. V gave up 6 bases and J gave up 9 bases; unmatched junction bases: 8. This CDR3 has 13 amino acids. The DNA for the CDR3 is TGTGCCAGCAGCGGGGGGGTTCGGGTGACGCAGTATTTT. It codes for CASSGGVRVTQYF.

The chain has TRBV3-1 (or the pseudogene TRBV3-2) and TRBJ1-2, with D uncertain. The CDR3 runs 14 residues. Per germline, CDR1 LGHDT and CDR2 YNNKEL (reference sequence). Trimming cost V 2 bases and J 3 bases, with 10 bases left between them. The CDR3 DNA reads as TGTGCCAGCAGCCAAACAGACATTGACTATGGCTACACCTTC. Protein: CASSQTDIDYGYTF.

The chain couples TRBV5-1 to TRBJ1-1, with 8 bases fitting TRBD1. The V segment lost 6 bases and the J segment 11 bases; nucleotides outside the gene matches: 18. Looked up from germline, CDR1 is SGHRS and CDR2 is YFSETQ. This CDR3 spans 15 amino acids. The CDR3 nucleotides are TGCGCCAGCATAGGACCCCTCAGGGGGCGGGAAGCTGCTTTCTTT. Amino acid sequence: CASIGPLRGREAAFF.

The chain employs TRBV6-4 and TRBJ2-3, with 9 bases that match TRBD1. In germline, CDR1 is MRHNA, CDR2 SNTAGT. V shed 6 bases and J 4 bases; nucleotides not matched to a gene: 8. This CDR3 is built from 15 residues. Written as DNA, the CDR3 is TGTGCCAGCAGCAGGGGGGGACAGGGACCAGATACGCAGTATTTT. This encodes CASSRGGQGPDTQYF.

The chain uses TRBV28 and TRBJ1-4, with 7 positions matching TRBD1. Per germline, CDR1 MDHEN and CDR2 SYDVKM. This CDR3 region has 13 residues. J gave up 5 bases and V 4 bases, and 1 base lay outside the gene matches. CDR3 sequence reads: CASSSGGNEKLFF. DNA of the CDR3: TGTGCCAGCAGTTCAGGGGGAAATGAAAAACTGTTTTTT.

The gene calls are TRBV10-2 and TRBJ2-7; unclear D gene. The CDR3 consists of 15 residues. Trimming removed 2 bases from V and 0 bases from J, with 11 bases in between. Looked up from germline, CDR1 is WSHSY and CDR2 is SAAADI. The CDR3 region is CASSEPGLVSYEQYF. CDR3 bases: TGCGCCAGCAGTGAGCCCGGGTTGGTCTCCTACGAGCAGTACTTC.

The CDR3 DNA sequence: TGTGCCAGCAGCCAAAGCAGGGTTGGCGGCAATTCACCCCTCCACTTT. Its translation: CASSQSRVGGNSPLHF. This sequence joins TRBV7-8 and TRBJ1-6; TRBD1 is a possible D gene (5 bases). Per germline, CDR1 SGHVS and CDR2 FQNEAQ. This CDR3 spans 16 amino acids. Trimming shortened V by 5 bases and J by 7 bases, and 18 bases separated the two germline ends.

The gene calls are TRBV27 and TRBJ2-5; the match to TRBD1 covers 7 bases. The CDR3 runs 10 residues. From germline, CDR1 is MNHEY and CDR2 SMNVEV (reference sequence). The chain's CDR3 is CATGRETQYF. CDR3 sequence (DNA): TGTGCGACAGGGAGAGAGACCCAGTACTTC.

The CDR3 region is CASSLPGQGAGDTQYF. The CDR3 DNA is TGTGCCAGCTCACTACCGGGACAGGGGGCCGGAGATACGCAGTATTTT. The rearrangement joins TRBV18 to TRBJ2-3; 12 bases match TRBD1. The V and J ends lost 4 bases and 5 bases, in that order; junction bases with no gene match: 7. In germline, CDR1 is KGHSH, CDR2 LQKENI. The CDR3 runs to 16 residues.

The chain uses TRBV18 and TRBJ2-3, with 7 bases identical to TRBD2. Germline V gives CDR1 KGHSH, CDR2 LQKENI. The CDR3 runs 15 residues. The V gene end was trimmed by 3 bases and the J gene end by 2 bases; junction bases not matched to a gene: 5. CDR3 amino acids: CASSPMGLNTDTQYF. The CDR3 DNA reads as TGTGCCAGCTCACCTATGGGACTAAACACAGATACGCAGTATTTT.

This sequence joins TRBV9 and TRBJ2-6; D is unclear. This CDR3 spans 14 amino acids. Deletions cut 3 bases from V and 1 base from J, with 5 bases between. Per the germline V gene, CDR1 is SGDLS and CDR2 is YYNGEE. The CDR3 spells CASSASSGANVLTF. The DNA of the CDR3 is TGTGCCAGCAGCGCCTCTTCTGGGGCCAACGTCCTGACTTTC.